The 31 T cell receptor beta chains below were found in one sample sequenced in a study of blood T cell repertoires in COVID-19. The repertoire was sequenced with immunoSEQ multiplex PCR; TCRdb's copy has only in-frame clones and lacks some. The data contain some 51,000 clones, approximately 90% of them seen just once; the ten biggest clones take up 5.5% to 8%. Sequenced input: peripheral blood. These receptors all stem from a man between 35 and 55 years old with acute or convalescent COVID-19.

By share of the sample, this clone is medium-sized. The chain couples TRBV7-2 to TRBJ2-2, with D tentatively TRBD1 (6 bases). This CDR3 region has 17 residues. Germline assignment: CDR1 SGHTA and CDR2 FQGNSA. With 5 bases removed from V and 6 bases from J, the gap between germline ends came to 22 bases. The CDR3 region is CASSQDRPIVSPGELFF. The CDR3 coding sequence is TGTGCCAGCAGCCAAGACAGGCCTATCGTCTCCCCCGGGGAGCTGTTTTTT.

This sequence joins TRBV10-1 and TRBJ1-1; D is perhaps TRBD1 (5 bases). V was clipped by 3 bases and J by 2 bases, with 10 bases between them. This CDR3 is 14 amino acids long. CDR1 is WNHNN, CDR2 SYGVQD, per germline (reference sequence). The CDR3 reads CASSERGGNTEAFF. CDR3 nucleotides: TGCGCCAGCAGTGAACGGGGGGGTAACACTGAAGCTTTCTTT.

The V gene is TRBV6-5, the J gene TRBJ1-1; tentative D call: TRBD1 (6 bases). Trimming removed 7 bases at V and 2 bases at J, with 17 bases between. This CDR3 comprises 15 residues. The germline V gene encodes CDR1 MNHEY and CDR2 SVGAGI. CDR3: CASTRRAQGNTEAFF. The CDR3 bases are TGTGCCAGCACCCGACGGGCACAGGGAAACACTGAAGCTTTCTTT.

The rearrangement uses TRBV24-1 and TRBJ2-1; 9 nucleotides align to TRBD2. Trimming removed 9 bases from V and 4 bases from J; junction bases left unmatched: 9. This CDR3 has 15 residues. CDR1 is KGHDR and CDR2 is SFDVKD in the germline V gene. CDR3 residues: CATQPSGAFYNEQFF. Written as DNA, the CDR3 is TGTGCCACCCAGCCTAGCGGGGCCTTTTACAATGAGCAGTTCTTC.

For the CDR3, the DNA is TGTGCCAGCAGCTTACGGCAGGGGACGTATGGCTACACCTTC. It specifies CASSLRQGTYGYTF. The J gene is TRBJ1-2, the V gene TRBV7-9, with D possibly being TRBD1 (6 bases). V shed 2 bases and J shed 5 bases, with 12 bases lying between them. This CDR3 contains 14 residues. The germline gives CDR1 SEHNR, CDR2 FQNEAQ (reference sequence).

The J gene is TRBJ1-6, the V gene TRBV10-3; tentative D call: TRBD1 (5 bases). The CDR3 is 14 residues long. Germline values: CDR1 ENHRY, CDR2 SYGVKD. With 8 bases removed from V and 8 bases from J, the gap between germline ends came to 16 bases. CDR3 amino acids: CAIASQGFDSPLHF. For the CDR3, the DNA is TGTGCCATCGCCAGCCAGGGTTTCGATTCACCCCTCCACTTT.

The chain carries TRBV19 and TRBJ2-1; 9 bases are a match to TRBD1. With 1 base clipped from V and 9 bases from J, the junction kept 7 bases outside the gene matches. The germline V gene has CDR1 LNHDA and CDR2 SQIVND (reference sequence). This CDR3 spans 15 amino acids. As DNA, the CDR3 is TGTGCCAGTAGTATAGCAGCGACAGGGGGTATTGAGCAGTTCTTC. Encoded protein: CASSIAATGGIEQFF.

The CDR3 protein is CASSGRSGTSSYEQYF. CDR3 in DNA: TGTGCCAGCAGCGGACGTAGCGGGACCAGTTCCTACGAGCAGTACTTC. The chain uses TRBV7-2 and TRBJ2-7, with 8 bases that match TRBD2. This CDR3 has 16 amino acids. Per germline, CDR1 SGHTA and CDR2 FQGNSA. The ends lost 5 bases at V and 1 base at J; junction bases unmatched: 10.

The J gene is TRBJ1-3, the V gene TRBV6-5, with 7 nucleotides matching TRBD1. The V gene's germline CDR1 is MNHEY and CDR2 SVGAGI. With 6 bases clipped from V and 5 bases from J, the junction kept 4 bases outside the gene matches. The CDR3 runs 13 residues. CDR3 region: CASRQGYRNTIYF. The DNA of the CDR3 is TGTGCCAGCAGACAGGGGTATAGAAACACCATATATTTT.

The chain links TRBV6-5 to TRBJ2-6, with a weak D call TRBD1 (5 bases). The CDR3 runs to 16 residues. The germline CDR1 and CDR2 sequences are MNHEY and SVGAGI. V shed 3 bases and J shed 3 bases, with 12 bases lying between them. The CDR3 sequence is CASSYSGSGGANVLTF. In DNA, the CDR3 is TGTGCCAGCAGTTATTCAGGGTCCGGTGGGGCCAACGTCCTGACTTTC.

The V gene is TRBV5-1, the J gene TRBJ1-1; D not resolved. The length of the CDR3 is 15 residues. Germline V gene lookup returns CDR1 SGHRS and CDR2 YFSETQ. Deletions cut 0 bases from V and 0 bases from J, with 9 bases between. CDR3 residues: CASSLDLQMNTEAFF. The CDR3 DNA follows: TGCGCCAGCAGCTTGGATCTACAGATGAACACTGAAGCTTTCTTT.

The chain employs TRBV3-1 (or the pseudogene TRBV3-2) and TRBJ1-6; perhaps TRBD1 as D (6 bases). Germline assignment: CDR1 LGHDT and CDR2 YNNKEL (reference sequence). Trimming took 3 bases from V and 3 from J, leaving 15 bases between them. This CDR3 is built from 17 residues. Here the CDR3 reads CASSHYRPDSYNSPLHF. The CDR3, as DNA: TGTGCCAGCAGCCATTATCGGCCGGACAGCTATAATTCACCCCTCCACTTT.

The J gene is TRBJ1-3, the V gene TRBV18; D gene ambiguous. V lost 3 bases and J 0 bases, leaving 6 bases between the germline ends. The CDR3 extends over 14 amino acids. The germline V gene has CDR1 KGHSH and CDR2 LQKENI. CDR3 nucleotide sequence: TGTGCCAGCTCACCCGGGAACTCTGGAAACACCATATATTTT. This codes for CASSPGNSGNTIYF. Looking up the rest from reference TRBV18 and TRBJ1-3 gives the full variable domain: NAGVMQNPRHLVRRRGQEARLRCSPMKGHSHVYWYRQLPEEGLKFMVYLQKENIIDESGMPKERFSAEFPKEGPSILRIQQVVRGDSAAYFCASSPGNSGNTIYFGEGSWLTVV.

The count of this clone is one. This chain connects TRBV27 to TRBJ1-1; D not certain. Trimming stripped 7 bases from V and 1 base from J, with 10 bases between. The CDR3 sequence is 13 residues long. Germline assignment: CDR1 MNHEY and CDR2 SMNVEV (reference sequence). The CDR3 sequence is CASNHGENTEAFF. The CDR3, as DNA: TGTGCCAGCAATCACGGGGAGAACACTGAAGCTTTCTTT.

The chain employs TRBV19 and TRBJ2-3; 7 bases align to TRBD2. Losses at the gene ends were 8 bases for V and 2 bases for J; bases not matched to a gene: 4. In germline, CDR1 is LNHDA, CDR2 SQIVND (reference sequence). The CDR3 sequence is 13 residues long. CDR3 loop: CASSGGLTDTQYF. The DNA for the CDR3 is TGTGCCAGTTCGGGGGGACTCACAGATACGCAGTATTTT.

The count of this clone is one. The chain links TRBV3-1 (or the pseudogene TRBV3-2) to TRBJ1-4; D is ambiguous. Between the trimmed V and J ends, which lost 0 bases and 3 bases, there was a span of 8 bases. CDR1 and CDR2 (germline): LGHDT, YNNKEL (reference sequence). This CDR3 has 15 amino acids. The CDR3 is CASSQDPSPNEKLFF. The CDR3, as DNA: TGTGCCAGCAGCCAAGATCCGTCCCCTAATGAAAAACTGTTTTTT.

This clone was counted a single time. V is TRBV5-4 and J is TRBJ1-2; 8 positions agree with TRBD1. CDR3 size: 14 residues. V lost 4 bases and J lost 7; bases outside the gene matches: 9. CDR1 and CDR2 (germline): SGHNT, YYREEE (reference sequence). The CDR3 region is CASSLRGRNRGYTF. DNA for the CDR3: TGTGCCAGCAGCCTCAGGGGGCGTAATCGTGGCTACACCTTC.

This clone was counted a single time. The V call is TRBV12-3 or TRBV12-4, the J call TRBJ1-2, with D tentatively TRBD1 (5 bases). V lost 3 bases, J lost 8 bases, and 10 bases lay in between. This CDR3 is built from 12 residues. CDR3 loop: CASSFVEGGYTF. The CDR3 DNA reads TGTGCCAGCAGTTTTGTGGAGGGGGGCTACACCTTC.

CDR3 amino acids: CASSASLSSYNEQFF. In DNA form, the CDR3 reads TGTGCCAGCAGCGCTAGCCTGAGCTCCTACAATGAGCAGTTCTTC. The chain couples TRBV6-5 to TRBJ2-1, with a weak D call TRBD2 (5 bases). Trimming took 6 bases from V and 0 from J, leaving 12 bases between them. Germline assignment: CDR1 MNHEY and CDR2 SVGAGI. The CDR3 has 15 residues.

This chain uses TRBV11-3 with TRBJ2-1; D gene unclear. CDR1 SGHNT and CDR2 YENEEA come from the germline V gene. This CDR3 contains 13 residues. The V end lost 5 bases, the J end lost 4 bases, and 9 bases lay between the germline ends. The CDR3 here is CASSRLSYNEQFF. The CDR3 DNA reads TGTGCCAGCAGCCGACTTTCTTACAATGAGCAGTTCTTC.

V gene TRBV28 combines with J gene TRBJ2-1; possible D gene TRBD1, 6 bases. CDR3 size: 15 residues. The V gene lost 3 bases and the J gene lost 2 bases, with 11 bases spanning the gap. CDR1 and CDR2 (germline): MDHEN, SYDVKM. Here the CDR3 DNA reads TGTGCCAGCAGTTTTCGGACAGAAGCCTACAATGAGCAGTTCTTC. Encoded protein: CASSFRTEAYNEQFF.

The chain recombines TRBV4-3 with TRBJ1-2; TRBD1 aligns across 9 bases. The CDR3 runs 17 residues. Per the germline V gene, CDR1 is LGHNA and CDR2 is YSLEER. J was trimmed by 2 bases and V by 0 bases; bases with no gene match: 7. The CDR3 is CASSQDSTGGKNYGYTF. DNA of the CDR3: TGCGCCAGCAGCCAAGATTCGACAGGGGGAAAGAACTATGGCTACACCTTC.

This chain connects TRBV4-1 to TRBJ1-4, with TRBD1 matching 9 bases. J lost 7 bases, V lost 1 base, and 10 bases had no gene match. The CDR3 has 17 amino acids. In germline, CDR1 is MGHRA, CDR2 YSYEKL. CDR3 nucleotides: TGCGCCAGCAGCCAAGCCGGGACAGGGAGGGGTAGTGAAAAACTGTTTTTT. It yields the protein CASSQAGTGRGSEKLFF.

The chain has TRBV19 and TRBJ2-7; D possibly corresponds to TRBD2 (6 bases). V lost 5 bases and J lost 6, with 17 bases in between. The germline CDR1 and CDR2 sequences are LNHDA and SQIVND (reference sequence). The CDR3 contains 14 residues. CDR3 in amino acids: CASSQVREAGEQYF. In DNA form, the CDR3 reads TGTGCCAGTAGTCAAGTCAGGGAGGCTGGCGAGCAGTACTTC.

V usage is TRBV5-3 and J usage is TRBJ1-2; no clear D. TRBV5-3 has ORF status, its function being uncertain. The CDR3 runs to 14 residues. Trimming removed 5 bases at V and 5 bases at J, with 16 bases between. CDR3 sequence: CARRSVPAVYGYTF. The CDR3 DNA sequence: TGTGCCAGAAGATCGGTCCCGGCGGTTTATGGCTACACCTTC.

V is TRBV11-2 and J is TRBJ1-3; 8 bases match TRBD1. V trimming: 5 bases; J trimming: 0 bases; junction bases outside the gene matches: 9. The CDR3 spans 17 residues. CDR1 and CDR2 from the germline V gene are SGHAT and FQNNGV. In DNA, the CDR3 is TGTGCCAGCAGCCTATGGGACAGGAGAAGCTCTGGAAACACCATATATTTT. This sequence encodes CASSLWDRRSSGNTIYF.

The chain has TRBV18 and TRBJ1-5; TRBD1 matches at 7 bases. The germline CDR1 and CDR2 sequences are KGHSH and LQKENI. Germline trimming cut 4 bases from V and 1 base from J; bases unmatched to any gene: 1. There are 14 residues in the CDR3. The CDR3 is CASSLGQSNQPQHF. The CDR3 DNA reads TGTGCCAGCTCACTGGGACAGAGCAATCAGCCCCAGCATTTT.

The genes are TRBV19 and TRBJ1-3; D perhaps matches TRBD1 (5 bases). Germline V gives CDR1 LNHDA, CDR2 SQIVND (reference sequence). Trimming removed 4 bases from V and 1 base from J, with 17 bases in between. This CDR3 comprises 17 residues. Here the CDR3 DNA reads TGTGCCAGTAGTAGATCAGTTAGGGCAGGGTCTGGAAACACCATATATTTT. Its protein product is CASSRSVRAGSGNTIYF.

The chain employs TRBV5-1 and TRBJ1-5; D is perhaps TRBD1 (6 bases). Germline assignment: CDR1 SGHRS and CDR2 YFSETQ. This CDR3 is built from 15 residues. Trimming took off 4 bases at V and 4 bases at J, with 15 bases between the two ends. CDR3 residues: CASSLDSYPNQPQHF. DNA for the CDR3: TGCGCCAGCAGCCTGGACAGCTACCCTAATCAGCCCCAGCATTTT.

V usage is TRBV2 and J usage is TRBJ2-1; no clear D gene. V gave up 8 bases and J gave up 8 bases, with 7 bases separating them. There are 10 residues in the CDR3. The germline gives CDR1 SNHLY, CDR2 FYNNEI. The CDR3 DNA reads TGTGCCAGCGCGGCTCATGAGCAGTTCTTC. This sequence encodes CASAAHEQFF.

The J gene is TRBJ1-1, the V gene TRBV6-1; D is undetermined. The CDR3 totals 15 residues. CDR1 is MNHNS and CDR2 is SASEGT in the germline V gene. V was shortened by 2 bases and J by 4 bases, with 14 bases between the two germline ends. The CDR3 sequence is CASSEIGAGSTEAFF. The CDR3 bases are TGTGCCAGCAGTGAAATTGGTGCGGGGAGCACTGAAGCTTTCTTT.